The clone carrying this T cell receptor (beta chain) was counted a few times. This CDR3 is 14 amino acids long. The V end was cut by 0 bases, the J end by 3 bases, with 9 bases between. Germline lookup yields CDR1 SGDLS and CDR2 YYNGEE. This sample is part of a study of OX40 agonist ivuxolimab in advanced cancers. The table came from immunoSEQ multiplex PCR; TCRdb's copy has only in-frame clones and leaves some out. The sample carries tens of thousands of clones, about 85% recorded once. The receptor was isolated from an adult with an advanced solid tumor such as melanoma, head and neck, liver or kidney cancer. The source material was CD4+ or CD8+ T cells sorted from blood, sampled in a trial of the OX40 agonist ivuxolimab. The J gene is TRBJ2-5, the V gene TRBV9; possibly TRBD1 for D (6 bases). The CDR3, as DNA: TGTGCCAGCAGCGTAGGTTCAGGGGAAGAGACCCAGTACTTC. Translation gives CASSVGSGEETQYF.